The rows below give T cell receptor beta chains drawn from one sample of a study of blood T cell repertoires in COVID-19. Only in-frame clones appear in the TCRdb table, and some are missing; sequencing was by immunoSEQ multiplex PCR. The repertoire includes roughly 200,000 clones, 81% of them detected once, and around 11% sits in the top ten. The specimen was peripheral blood. These receptor sequences come from a woman of 80 years or more with COVID-19, enrolled during active disease. Each CDR3 is given with its conserved first and last residue. Fields, in order: CDR3 protein, CDR3 DNA, clone size, D gene, V gene, J gene. A D gene is named only where the DNA matches it firmly. The size of a clone is reported for some rows only, either as once, few or many, or as a class for expanded clones.

CASSGGLAGYNEQFF	TGTGCCAGCAGCGGTGGACTAGCGGGTTACAATGAGCAGTTCTTC	-	TRBD2	TRBV7-2	TRBJ2-1
CASSRDRETQYF	TGTGCCAGCAGCCGAGACAGGGAGACCCAGTACTTC	-	-	TRBV5-4	TRBJ2-5
CASSQGWGYTF	TGTGCCAGCAGTCAGGGTTGGGGCTACACCTTC	-	-	TRBV28	TRBJ1-2
CASSQARGTSGLLLAKNIQYF	TGCGCCAGCAGCCAAGCCCGAGGGACTAGCGGACTCTTACTAGCCAAAAACATTCAGTACTTC	-	TRBD2	TRBV4-3	TRBJ2-4
CASSLAQGAGETQYF	TGCGCCAGCAGCTTGGCCCAGGGGGCCGGGGAGACCCAGTACTTC	-	TRBD1	TRBV5-1	TRBJ2-5
CASSLVPAGDTEAFF	TGCGCCAGCAGCTTGGTTCCCGCAGGGGACACTGAAGCTTTCTTT	-	-	TRBV5-1	TRBJ1-1
CASTSGTSVYEQYF	TGCGCCAGCACCTCCGGGACTAGCGTTTACGAGCAGTACTTC	-	TRBD2	TRBV5-1	TRBJ2-7
CASSLDLNTEAFF	TGTGCCAGCAGTTTAGACTTGAACACTGAAGCTTTCTTT	few	-	TRBV27	TRBJ1-1
CASSLGLQSEQYF	TGTGCCAGCAGCTTGGGACTGCAAAGCGAGCAGTACTTC	-	-	TRBV7-3	TRBJ2-7
CASRKRDTPRGELFF	TGTGCCAGCCGGAAGCGGGATACGCCTCGCGGGGAGCTGTTTTTT	-	TRBD2	TRBV7-9	TRBJ2-2
CASSSDRGHLYGYTF	TGTGCCAGCAGCTCGGACAGGGGGCATTTATATGGCTACACCTTC	-	TRBD1	TRBV5-4	TRBJ1-2
CASSKEGGGQPQHF	TGTGCCAGCAGTAAGGAGGGTGGGGGTCAGCCCCAGCATTTT	once	-	TRBV2	TRBJ1-5
CASTHPGGLSYGYTF	TGCGCCAGCACCCACCCAGGGGGTCTGAGCTATGGCTACACCTTC	-	TRBD1	TRBV10-1	TRBJ1-2
CSASRQGLSYEQYF	TGCAGTGCTAGTCGGCAGGGTTTATCCTACGAGCAGTACTTC	once	-	TRBV20-1	TRBJ2-7
CASRGPTPDTQYF	TGTGCCAGCAGGGGGCCTACCCCAGATACGCAGTATTTT	-	-	TRBV7-9	TRBJ2-3
CASSFDASGGSGELFF	TGTGCCAGCAGCTTCGACGCGTCAGGGGGGTCCGGGGAGCTGTTTTTT	few	-	TRBV11-3	TRBJ2-2
CATSRVQTGSYEQYF	TGTGCCACCAGCAGAGTCCAGACTGGTTCCTACGAGCAGTACTTC	-	-	TRBV15	TRBJ2-7
CASSLLTGVNTGELFF	TGCGCCAGCAGCTTACTAACGGGGGTCAACACCGGGGAGCTGTTTTTT	-	-	TRBV5-1	TRBJ2-2
CATRGASPYNEQFF	TGTGCCACCAGAGGGGCCAGCCCCTACAATGAGCAGTTCTTC	once	-	TRBV5-4	TRBJ2-1
CASSQVGGGELFF	TGTGCCAGCAGCCAAGTTGGAGGCGGGGAGCTGTTTTTT	-	-	TRBV3-1/TRBV3-2	TRBJ2-2